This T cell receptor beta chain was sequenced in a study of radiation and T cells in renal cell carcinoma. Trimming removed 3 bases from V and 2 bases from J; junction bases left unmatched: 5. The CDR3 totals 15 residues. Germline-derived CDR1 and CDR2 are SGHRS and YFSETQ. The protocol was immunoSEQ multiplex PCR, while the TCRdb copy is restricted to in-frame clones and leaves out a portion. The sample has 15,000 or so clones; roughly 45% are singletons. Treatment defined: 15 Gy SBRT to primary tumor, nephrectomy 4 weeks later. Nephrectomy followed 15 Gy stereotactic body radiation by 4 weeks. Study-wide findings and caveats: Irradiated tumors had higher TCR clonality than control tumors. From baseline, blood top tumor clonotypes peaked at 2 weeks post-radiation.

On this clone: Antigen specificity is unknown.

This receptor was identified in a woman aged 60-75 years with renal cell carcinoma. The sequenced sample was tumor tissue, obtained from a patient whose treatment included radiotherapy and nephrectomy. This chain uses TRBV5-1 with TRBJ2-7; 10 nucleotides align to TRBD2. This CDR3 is CASSSGLAQTYEQYF. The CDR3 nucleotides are TGCGCCAGCAGCTCGGGACTAGCGCAGACCTACGAGCAGTACTTC.